Many counts were recorded for the clone carrying this T cell receptor beta chain. TCRdb re-called the reads with MiXCR, one entry per CDR3 protein. The sample comprises around 210,000 distinct CDR3 sequences, 5% to 8.5% of which are singletons, and about 6% rests with the top ten. The data belong to a study of T cell repertoires in cytomegalovirus infection. The overall study: Indications of both CMV infection and matching HLA type were provided by public TCR beta signatures.

The CDR3 has 15 residues. The V segment lost 6 bases and the J segment 8 bases; nucleotides outside the gene matches: 13. Per germline, CDR1 SGHTA and CDR2 FQGNSA. Sequenced sample: PBMCs. The receptor comes from a human donor in good health (CMV status not recorded). Some clones in this sample may be carry-over from other donors' samples. The V gene is TRBV7-2, the J gene TRBJ1-2; 9 bases map to TRBD1. The CDR3 region has the DNA TGTGCCAGCAGTCCGAATAGACAGGGGGTTGGCGGCTACACCTTC. It encodes CASSPNRQGVGGYTF.